The present T cell receptor (beta chain) was sequenced within a study of OX40 agonist ivuxolimab in advanced cancers. Study in general: Ivuxolimab, an agonist antibody against OX40 (CD134), was given to patients. Every patient in dose escalation had hepatocellular carcinoma, melanoma, renal cell or head and neck cancer.

Data came from immunoSEQ multiplex PCR; TCRdb stores just in-frame clones and leaves some out. The table records tens of thousands of clones, approximately 92% of them present only once. This clone was recorded only once. The antigen is undetermined. Overall study results and limits: More expanded clones were found, on average, in CD8+ than in CD4+ T cells.

The CDR3 has 15 amino acids. Germline V gives CDR1 MDHEN, CDR2 SYDVKM. Trimming took 2 bases from V and 6 from J; bases not matched to a gene: 4. This clonotype was sampled from an adult with an advanced solid tumor such as melanoma, head and neck, liver or kidney cancer. The sequences come from CD4+ or CD8+ T cells sorted from blood, collected in a trial of the OX40 agonist ivuxolimab. The gene calls are TRBV28 and TRBJ2-7; 13 nucleotides align to TRBD2. This CDR3 reads CASSLGGTSGTEQYF. CDR3 bases: TGTGCCAGCAGTTTAGGGGGGACTAGCGGGACCGAGCAGTACTTC.